This T cell receptor beta chain came from a study of shared clonotypes between healthy human individuals (TCRdb year 2020). Some background on the complete study: The cohort included three men and a couple of women between 18 and 49 years of age. For each donor, CD4 naive and CD4 memory were each given three plates, CD8 naive was given two plates, and CD8 memory was given one plate. Blood TCR repertoires of five healthy adults were deeply sequenced to estimate repertoire size and the extent of clonotype sharing between individuals. Different laboratories and diverse techniques were used to prepare libraries and sequence TCR repertoires, to increase sequencing depth and limit assay-specific biases. Between about 0.85 and 10 billion PBMCs per donor were obtained by leukapheresis.

V loses 8 bases, J loses 0 bases, and the germline ends lie 14 bases apart. The CDR3 sequence holds 14 residues, the cysteine and phenylalanine included. Only the CDR3 part of the read is kept: 42 bases, read in frame from the first base. Per the germline V gene, MGHDK is the CDR1 and SYGVNS is the CDR2. Using the deep immunoSEQ assay, TCR CDR3 regions were amplified from genomic DNA by multiplex PCR. For each cell subset, the extracted genomic DNA was distributed evenly across all wells of several immunoSEQ 96-well plates, and each plate served as one replicate. Each replicate PCR for sorted subsets received roughly 0.2 ug genomic DNA, equal to roughly 33,000 T cell genomes. The purified libraries were quantified using a Qubit 3.0 fluorometer, sized with a Bioanalyzer 2100, and then quantified again using the KAPA Library Quantification kit. Every immunoSEQ 96-well plate was sequenced on a dedicated single-read 150-cycle Illumina NextSeq 550 flow cell. The authors processed their data as follows. Because only junctional sequences without quality scores were contained in the immunoSEQ output, filtering matching that applied to full-length reads could not be performed. Sequences were annotated with PyIR, a Python wrapper for IgBLAST v1.9, and V/J genes and CDR3 were assigned using IMGT germline references. Reads with weak V/J assignments (E-value above 1e-6), missing CDR3, stop codons, out-of-frame junctions, or ambiguous translated residues were removed. V3J clonotypes were defined as sequences sharing an identical inferred V gene, J gene, and CDR3 amino acid sequence. Percentage overlap between repertoires was computed as shared unique clonotypes divided by the size of the smaller repertoire. Repertoire richness was assessed with RTK rarefaction, the Chao1 estimator, and Recon v2.1 estimates of unobserved clonotypes. OLGA was used to compute generation probabilities for all TCRbeta clonotypes that the gDNA method yielded from a few donors. Imported from immuneACCESS, the table was reduced by TCRdb to in-frame sequences with V and J called. These copies leave out some clones; in studies compared against another copy, an unresolved V gene accounts for under half, and the cause of the remainder is not known. The V and J calls and the clone size are those of that table, but D and trimming were determined from the DNA. For this sample there are around 2.5 million clones; under 95% appear just once. The top ten hold roughly 0.36% of the sample.

The donors were healthy, HIV-negative adults who had no recently reported acute infections or vaccinations. Only Caucasian adults living in Nashville, Tennessee, USA were represented among the donors. CD4+ T cells were enriched by magnetic negative selection, after which naive cells were positively selected on CD45RA and the negative fraction was taken as the memory subset. After blood collection by leukapheresis, PBMCs were isolated using Ficoll-Histopaque density gradient centrifugation and then cryopreserved in the vapor phase of liquid nitrogen. Analytical flow cytometry was used to check the purity and quantity of each magnetically sorted T cell population. Genomic DNA was isolated from every sorted fraction and measured by UV absorbance on a Nanodrop 2000c. Concerning this clone itself: No antigen is known for it. No much larger clone is present one base from it, and per-base qualities are unavailable.

Overall study outcomes, separate from this receptor: Across four donors, roughly 5.1% of naive CD4, 3% to 3.5% of naive CD8, under 2.5% of memory CD4, and approximately 0.4% of memory CD8 clonotypes were shared. Estimated clonotype richness was generally larger for naive than for memory subsets. Sampling was restricted to blood, and TCR repertoires in tissue are likely to differ from TCR repertoires in blood. Because the study included a small number of donors, the genetic and exposure-history diversity represented was limited. Based on pairwise subsampling, the degree of clonotype sharing among donors was expected to be affected by sequencing depth. Even with the large sequencing depth, rarefaction of the sorted-subset datasets indicated that sequencing was incomplete. Clonotypes shared by all four sorted-subset donors showed higher generation probabilities than non-shared clonotypes.

The chain uses TRBV25-1 and TRBJ2-7, with no confident D gene call. The sample comprised naive CD4+ T cells from PBMCs. In the paper's terms, the cell subset or site label means: CD45RA+ positively selected. The clonotype originates from a man younger than 30 in good health. Some clones in this sample may be carry-over from other donors' samples. CDR3 reads: CASSQIPSSYEQYF. The nucleotide sequence reads as follows: TGTGCCAGCTCCCAAATCCCTAGCTCCTACGAGCAGTACTTC.